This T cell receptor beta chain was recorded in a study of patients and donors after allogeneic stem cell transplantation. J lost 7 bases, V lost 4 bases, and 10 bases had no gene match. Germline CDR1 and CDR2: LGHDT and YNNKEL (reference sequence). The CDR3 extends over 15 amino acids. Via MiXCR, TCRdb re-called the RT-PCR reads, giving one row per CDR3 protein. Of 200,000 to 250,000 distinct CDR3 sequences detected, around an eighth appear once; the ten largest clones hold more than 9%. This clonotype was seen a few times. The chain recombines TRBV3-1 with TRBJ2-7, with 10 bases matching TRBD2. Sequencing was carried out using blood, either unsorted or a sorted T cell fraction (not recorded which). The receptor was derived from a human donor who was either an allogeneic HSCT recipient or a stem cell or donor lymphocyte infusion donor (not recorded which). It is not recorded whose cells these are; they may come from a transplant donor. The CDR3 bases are TGTGCCAGCAGCCCCGAAGCGGGAGGGCCTCGGGAGCAGTACTTC. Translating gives CASSPEAGGPREQYF.